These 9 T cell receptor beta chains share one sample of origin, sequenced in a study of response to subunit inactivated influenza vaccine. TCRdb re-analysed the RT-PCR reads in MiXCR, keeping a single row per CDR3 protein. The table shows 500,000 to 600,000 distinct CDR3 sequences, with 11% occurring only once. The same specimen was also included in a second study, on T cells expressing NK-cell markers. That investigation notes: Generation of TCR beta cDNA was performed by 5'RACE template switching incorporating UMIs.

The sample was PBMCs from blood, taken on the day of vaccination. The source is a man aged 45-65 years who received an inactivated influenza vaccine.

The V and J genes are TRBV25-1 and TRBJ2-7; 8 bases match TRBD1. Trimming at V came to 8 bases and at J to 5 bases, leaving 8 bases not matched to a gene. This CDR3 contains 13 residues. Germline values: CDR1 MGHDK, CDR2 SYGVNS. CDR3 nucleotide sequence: TGTGCCAGCGGGATGACAGGGGCCGACGAGCAGTACTTC. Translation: CASGMTGADEQYF.

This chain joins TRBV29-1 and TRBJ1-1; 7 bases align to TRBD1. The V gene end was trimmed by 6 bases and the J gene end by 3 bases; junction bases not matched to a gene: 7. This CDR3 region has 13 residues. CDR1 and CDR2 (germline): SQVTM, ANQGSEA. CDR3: CSVQTDRYTEAFF. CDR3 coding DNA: TGCAGCGTCCAAACGGACAGGTACACTGAAGCTTTCTTT.

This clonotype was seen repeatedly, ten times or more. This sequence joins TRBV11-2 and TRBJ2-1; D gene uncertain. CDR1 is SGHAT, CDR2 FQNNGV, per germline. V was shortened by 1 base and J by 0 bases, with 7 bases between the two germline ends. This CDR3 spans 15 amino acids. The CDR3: CASSLGPSSYNEQFF. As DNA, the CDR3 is TGTGCCAGCAGCTTAGGTCCTAGCTCCTACAATGAGCAGTTCTTC.

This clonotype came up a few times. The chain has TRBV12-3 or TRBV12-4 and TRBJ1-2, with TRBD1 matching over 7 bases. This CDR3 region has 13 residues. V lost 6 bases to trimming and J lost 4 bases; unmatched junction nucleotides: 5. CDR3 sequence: CASSLQGLYGYTF. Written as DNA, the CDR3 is TGTGCCAGCAGCTTACAGGGGCTCTATGGCTACACCTTC.

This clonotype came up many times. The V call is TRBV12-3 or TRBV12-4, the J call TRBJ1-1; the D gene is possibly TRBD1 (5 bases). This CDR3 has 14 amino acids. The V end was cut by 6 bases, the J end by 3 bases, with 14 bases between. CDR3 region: CASRQDSGHTEAFF. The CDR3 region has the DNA TGTGCCAGCAGGCAAGACAGCGGGCACACTGAAGCTTTCTTT.

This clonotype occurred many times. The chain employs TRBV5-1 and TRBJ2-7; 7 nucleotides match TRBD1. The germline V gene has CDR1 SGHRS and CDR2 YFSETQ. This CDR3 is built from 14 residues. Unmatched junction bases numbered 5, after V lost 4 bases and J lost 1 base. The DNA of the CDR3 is TGCGCCAGCAGCATACAGGGGTTATCCTACGAGCAGTACTTC. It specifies CASSIQGLSYEQYF.

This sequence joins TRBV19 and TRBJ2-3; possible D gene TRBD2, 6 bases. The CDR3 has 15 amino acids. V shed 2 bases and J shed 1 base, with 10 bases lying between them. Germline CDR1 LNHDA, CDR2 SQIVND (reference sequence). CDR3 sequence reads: CASSISGSRTDTQYF. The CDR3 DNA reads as TGTGCCAGTAGTATAAGCGGGTCCCGCACAGATACGCAGTATTTT.

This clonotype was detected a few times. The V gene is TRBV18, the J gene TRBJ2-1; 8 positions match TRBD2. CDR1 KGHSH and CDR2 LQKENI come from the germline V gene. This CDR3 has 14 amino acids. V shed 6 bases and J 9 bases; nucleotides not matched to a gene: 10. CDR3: CASSAGGSLSEQFF. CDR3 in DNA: TGTGCCAGCTCCGCGGGGGGATCGTTAAGTGAGCAGTTCTTC.

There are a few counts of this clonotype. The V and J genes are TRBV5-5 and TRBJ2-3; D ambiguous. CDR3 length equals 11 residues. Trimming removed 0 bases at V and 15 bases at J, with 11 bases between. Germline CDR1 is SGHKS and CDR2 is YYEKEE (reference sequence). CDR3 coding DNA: TGTGCCAGCAGCTTGGCCCCCCGATGTTATTTT. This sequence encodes CASSLAPRCYF.